The 8 T cell receptor beta chains below all came from one sample that was sequenced in a study of T cell changes during pregnancy in multiple sclerosis. TCRdb's copy holds only in-frame clones and misses some; the assay was immunoSEQ multiplex PCR. The profile covers 79,000 or so clones, with 90% to 95% appearing a single time and around 0.2% taken by the ten largest. The sample here was CD4+ T cells from peripheral blood mononuclear cells, taken before pregnancy. The receptor source for this set is a female donor with multiple sclerosis, enrolled in a pregnancy study.

The chain is built from TRBV30 and TRBJ1-1; weak D call: TRBD1 (5 bases). Looked up from germline, CDR1 is GTSNPN and CDR2 is SVGIG (reference sequence). The CDR3 covers 18 residues. V was shortened by 0 bases and J by 2 bases, with 22 bases between the two germline ends. The CDR3 loop reads CAWSVGVAGVRGNTEAFF. CDR3 sequence (DNA): TGTGCCTGGAGTGTAGGGGTAGCGGGGGTAAGGGGAAACACTGAAGCTTTCTTT.

The rearrangement uses TRBV29-1 and TRBJ2-7; D not resolved. V lost 7 bases to trimming and J lost 3 bases, with 13 bases between them. This CDR3 comprises 12 residues. CDR1 SQVTM and CDR2 ANQGSEA come from the germline V gene. The CDR3 spells CSALVSIYEQYF. CDR3 nucleotides: TGCAGCGCATTGGTCAGTATCTACGAGCAGTACTTC.

The chain has TRBV10-1 and TRBJ2-5; 8 bases fit TRBD2. Trimming cost V 4 bases and J 1 base; bases outside gene matches: 2. This CDR3 is built from 14 residues. CDR1 WNHNN and CDR2 SYGVQD come from the germline V gene (reference sequence). The CDR3 coding sequence is TGCGCCAGCAGTGCGGGAGGGCCCCAAGAGACCCAGTACTTC. Its protein product is CASSAGGPQETQYF.

The CDR3 region is CASSSRGMNTEAFF. The CDR3 nucleotides read TGTGCCAGCAGCAGTAGGGGAATGAACACTGAAGCTTTCTTT. This sequence joins TRBV7-9 and TRBJ1-1; D might be TRBD1 (5 bases). The germline V and J ends were trimmed by 5 bases and 0 bases, with 10 bases remaining between them. The CDR3 runs 14 residues. Looked up from germline, CDR1 is SEHNR and CDR2 is FQNEAQ (reference sequence).

The J gene is TRBJ1-2, the V gene TRBV29-1, with 7 bases lining up with TRBD1. Trimming cost V 3 bases and J 4 bases; bases outside gene matches: 2. Per the germline V gene, CDR1 is SQVTM and CDR2 is ANQGSEA. The CDR3 has 12 residues. The CDR3 nucleotides read TGCAGCGTTGACGCAGGGGGCTATGGCTACACCTTC. This sequence encodes CSVDAGGYGYTF.

This CDR3 reads CATQVENTEAFF. CDR3 coding DNA: TGTGCCACGCAGGTCGAGAACACTGAAGCTTTCTTT. The chain couples TRBV10-3 to TRBJ1-1, with D uncertain. CDR1 is ENHRY, CDR2 SYGVKD, per germline. V shed 10 bases and J shed 1 base, with 10 bases lying between them. The CDR3 consists of 12 residues.

The V call is TRBV6-5, the J call TRBJ2-7; TRBD1 matches 7 bases. Per germline, CDR1 MNHEY and CDR2 SVGAGI. The CDR3 sequence is 16 residues long. Trimming at V came to 4 bases and at J to 2 bases, leaving 11 bases not matched to a gene. CDR3: CASSFTRQGPPYEQYF. The CDR3 bases are TGTGCCAGCAGTTTCACCCGACAGGGACCCCCCTACGAGCAGTACTTC.

The rearrangement links TRBV7-8 to TRBJ1-2, with TRBD1 matching 8 bases. Per the germline V gene, CDR1 is SGHVS and CDR2 is FQNEAQ. After removal of 5 bases from V and 4 bases from J, the junction contained 12 bases not matched to a gene. The CDR3 contains 16 residues. The CDR3 is CASSASRDRRLYGYTF. The CDR3 nucleotides read TGTGCCAGCAGCGCTTCCCGGGACAGGAGACTCTATGGCTACACCTTC.